This is a list of T cell receptor beta chains from one sample in a study of immune evolution from preneoplasia to lung adenocarcinoma. Only in-frame clones appear in the TCRdb table, and some are missing; sequencing was by immunoSEQ multiplex PCR. The repertoire includes under 8,500 clones, approximately 80% of them detected once, and around 6.3% sits in the top ten. Sequences were obtained from FFPE minimally invasive lung adenocarcinoma tissue. These receptors all come from a person aged 50-69 years with lung adenocarcinoma. The CDR3 runs from the conserved cysteine through the conserved F or W.

V: TRBV30; CDR3: CAWTPGQGSNTIYF
V: TRBV14; CDR3: CASSLTIPGELFF
V: TRBV7-8; CDR3: CASSSGTGTEAFF
V: TRBV30; CDR3: CAWAPGLASYEQYF
V: TRBV19; CDR3: CASSIAGGPKPQHF
V: TRBV30; CDR3: CAWRIKGASHGYTF
V: TRBV29-1; CDR3: CSVVRELLLNTEAFF
V: TRBV27; CDR3: CASSFGPRNSGANVLTF
V: TRBV19; CDR3: CASSVQRTANEKLFF
V: TRBV5-1; CDR3: CASSLAPGRGGYQETQYF
V: TRBV20-1; CDR3: CSASGYTF
V: TRBV5-1; CDR3: CASSFLGITGRQPQHF
V: TRBV6-5; CDR3: CASSYSRGSHNEQFF
V: TRBV12-5; CDR3: CASGLLTTSGGADTQYF
V: TRBV28; CDR3: CASIGPSNQPQHF
V: TRBV5-7; CDR3: CASSLVATTGETQYF
V: TRBV7-2; CDR3: CASSFPGLAGHKGTGELFF
V: TRBV30; CDR3: CAWRQFNSYNSPLHF
V: TRBV10-3; CDR3: CAIMGPHSSSYGYTF
V: TRBV5-1; CDR3: CASSLDYGSTDTQYF